These 18 T cell receptor beta chains came from one sample sequenced in a study of OX40 agonist ivuxolimab in advanced cancers. TCRdb keeps only in-frame clones here, not all; method: immunoSEQ multiplex PCR. Of about 50,000 clones detected, roughly 90% appear once; the ten largest clones hold 3.6%. Sequencing was performed on CD4+ or CD8+ T cells sorted from blood, taken in a trial of the OX40 agonist ivuxolimab. Receptors originate from an adult with an advanced solid tumor such as melanoma, head and neck, liver or kidney cancer.

This chain uses TRBV7-2 with TRBJ2-3; 9 nucleotides line up with TRBD2. The J segment lost 1 base and the V segment lost 6 bases, leaving 11 bases of the junction unmatched. Per germline, CDR1 SGHTA and CDR2 FQGNSA. CDR3 length: 17 amino acids. The CDR3 region has the DNA TGTGCCAGCAGTCTTATTAGCGGGAGTCGGCGCACAGATACGCAGTATTTT. This sequence encodes CASSLISGSRRTDTQYF. The full variable domain, rest sourced from reference TRBV7-2 and TRBJ2-3, is GAGVSQSPSNKVTEKGKDVELRCDPISGHTALYWYRQSLGQGLEFLIYFQGNSAPDKSGLPSDRFSAERTGGSVSTLTIQRTQQEDSAVYLCASSLISGSRRTDTQYFGPGTRLTVL.

The chain combines TRBV6-1 with TRBJ2-7; 7 positions agree with TRBD1. The CDR3 has 15 residues. The V segment lost 5 bases and the J segment 0 bases; nucleotides outside the gene matches: 7. Germline V gene sequence: CDR1 MNHNS, CDR2 SASEGT. The CDR3 region has the DNA TGTGCCAGCAGTAATACAGACAGGGCCTCCTACGAGCAGTACTTC. Amino acids: CASSNTDRASYEQYF.

The chain links TRBV5-1 to TRBJ2-1; TRBD2 aligns across 10 bases. CDR1 is SGHRS, CDR2 YFSETQ, per germline. This CDR3 comprises 16 residues. The V and J ends lost 2 bases and 4 bases, in that order; junction bases with no gene match: 6. CDR3 residues: CASSLSGGASYNEQFF. CDR3 DNA sequence: TGCGCCAGCAGCTTAAGCGGGGGGGCCTCTTACAATGAGCAGTTCTTC.

V gene TRBV10-2 combines with J gene TRBJ1-5, with D perhaps TRBD1 (5 bases). Per the germline V gene, CDR1 is WSHSY and CDR2 is SAAADI. The V and J ends lost 7 bases and 10 bases respectively, with 17 bases between them. The CDR3 is made up of 13 amino acids. The CDR3 loop is CASNRGVSYPQHF. For the CDR3, the DNA is TGCGCCAGCAACCGGGGGGTCTCATATCCCCAGCATTTT.

V gene TRBV18 combines with J gene TRBJ2-2, with 9 bases that match TRBD2. This CDR3 region has 16 residues. The junction had 3 bases not matched to a gene; V was cut back by 3 bases and J by 1 base. The germline V gene has CDR1 KGHSH and CDR2 LQKENI. Here the CDR3 reads CASSPLAGVNTGELFF. CDR3 DNA: TGTGCCAGCTCACCTTTAGCGGGGGTGAACACCGGGGAGCTGTTTTTT.

The chain recombines TRBV4-1 with TRBJ2-7; TRBD1 might be the D (6 bases). The germline CDR1 and CDR2 sequences are MGHRA and YSYEKL. V was pared by 7 bases and J by 6 bases, with 16 bases between. CDR3 size: 13 residues. The CDR3 region is CASTGQGYGEQYF. The CDR3 DNA reads TGCGCCAGCACCGGCCAGGGGTATGGCGAGCAGTACTTC.

The CDR3 DNA follows: TGTGCCAGCAGCTTTGAAGGTGGGGCCAGATCTTTCTACGAGCAGTACTTC. It codes for CASSFEGGARSFYEQYF. The chain couples TRBV11-2 to TRBJ2-7; D is perhaps TRBD1 (5 bases). The CDR3 spans 17 residues. Germline CDR1 is SGHAT and CDR2 is FQNNGV. V lost 3 bases to trimming and J lost 3 bases, with 21 bases between them.

V usage is TRBV18 and J usage is TRBJ2-1, with D perhaps matching TRBD2 (7 bases). V dropped 5 bases and J dropped 0 bases, with 11 bases sitting between them. Germline V gene lookup returns CDR1 KGHSH and CDR2 LQKENI. The CDR3 loop spans 15 amino acids. This CDR3 is CASSAGAPSYNEQFF. The CDR3 DNA is TGTGCCAGCTCAGCGGGGGCCCCCTCCTACAATGAGCAGTTCTTC.

The chain recombines TRBV29-1 with TRBJ2-3; the D call may be TRBD1 or TRBD2 (6 bases each). The V and J ends lost 7 bases and 4 bases respectively, with 18 bases between them. The CDR3 totals 14 residues. CDR1 and CDR2 from the germline V gene are SQVTM and ANQGSEA. Here the CDR3 reads CSAKGGLGPDTQYF. Written as DNA, the CDR3 is TGCAGCGCCAAGGGGGGCCTCGGGCCAGATACGCAGTATTTT.

V gene TRBV11-2 combines with J gene TRBJ2-7; D perhaps matches TRBD2 (5 bases). Deletions cut 2 bases from V and 0 bases from J, with 11 bases between. The germline V gene encodes CDR1 SGHAT and CDR2 FQNNGV. The CDR3 is made up of 15 amino acids. This CDR3 is CASSLSSDSSYEQYF. The CDR3 DNA reads TGTGCCAGCAGCTTAAGTAGCGATAGCTCCTACGAGCAGTACTTC.

In its sample, this clone was seen a few times. The chain has TRBV2 and TRBJ1-4; TRBD1 matches at 9 bases. The CDR3 covers 14 residues. Germline V gene lookup returns CDR1 SNHLY and CDR2 FYNNEI. The V segment lost 6 bases and the J segment 8 bases; nucleotides outside the gene matches: 7. CDR3 in amino acids: CASRTDRGEEKLFF. CDR3 coding DNA: TGTGCCAGCAGAACAGACAGGGGGGAGGAAAAACTGTTTTTT.

This clone turned up a few times. V is TRBV5-4 and J is TRBJ2-5, with TRBD1 matching over 8 bases. Germline lookup yields CDR1 SGHNT and CDR2 YYREEE (reference sequence). The CDR3 extends over 14 amino acids. V was clipped by 4 bases and J by 5 bases; unmatched bases: 7. The CDR3 DNA sequence: TGTGCCAGCAGCCCGAAGACAGGGGCGGAGACCCAGTACTTC. Protein sequence: CASSPKTGAETQYF.

The CDR3 region has the DNA TGCGCCAGCAGCTTGGGCACCAGCCGGGATACGCAGTATTTT. Protein: CASSLGTSRDTQYF. The chain uses TRBV5-1 and TRBJ2-3, with no clear D. The CDR3 length is 14 residues. Germline values: CDR1 SGHRS, CDR2 YFSETQ. With 0 bases removed from V and 6 bases from J, the gap between germline ends came to 11 bases.

This clone was counted a few times. The chain joins TRBV5-4 to TRBJ1-5; unclear D gene. V was trimmed by 3 bases and J by 2 bases, leaving 15 bases between them. CDR1 is SGHNT, CDR2 YYREEE, per germline (reference sequence). The length of the CDR3 is 16 residues. The CDR3 protein is CASSSTFPSGNQPQHF. DNA of the CDR3: TGTGCCAGCAGCTCCACATTTCCATCGGGCAATCAGCCCCAGCATTTT.

This rearrangement joins TRBV10-3 to TRBJ2-1, with D possibly matching TRBD2 (6 bases). The germline V gene encodes CDR1 ENHRY and CDR2 SYGVKD. Trimming pared 2 bases from V and 2 bases from J, leaving 13 bases between. The CDR3 sequence is 16 residues long. The CDR3 spells CAISEGLASTYNEQFF. The CDR3 nucleotides read TGTGCCATCAGTGAGGGGCTAGCGAGTACCTACAATGAGCAGTTCTTC.

This sequence joins TRBV30 and TRBJ1-2; TRBD1 matches at 7 bases. Germline loops: CDR1 GTSNPN, CDR2 SVGIG (reference sequence). This CDR3 region has 11 residues. The V segment lost 5 bases and the J segment 3 bases; nucleotides outside the gene matches: 0. CDR3 loop: CAWGTDYGYTF. Written as DNA, the CDR3 is TGTGCCTGGGGGACAGACTATGGCTACACCTTC.

The chain is built from TRBV6-6 and TRBJ1-2; 8 nucleotides match TRBD1. Per the germline V gene, CDR1 is MNHNY and CDR2 is SVGAGI (reference sequence). V shed 6 bases and J 4 bases; nucleotides not matched to a gene: 4. The CDR3 is 13 residues long. The CDR3 DNA is TGTGCCAGCAGCATGGGACAGGTCTATGGCTACACCTTC. It encodes CASSMGQVYGYTF.

This CDR3 is CASSAGTGQETQYF. In nucleotides, the CDR3 is TGCGCCAGCAGCGCCGGGACAGGGCAGGAGACCCAGTACTTC. The chain is built from TRBV5-1 and TRBJ2-5; 9 bases line up with TRBD1. The CDR3 totals 14 residues. V was pared by 4 bases and J by 5 bases, with 6 bases of the junction left unmatched. Germline CDR1 is SGHRS and CDR2 is YFSETQ.